This is a list of T cell receptor beta chains from one sample in a study of T cell clusters in autoimmune cytopenias. TCRdb re-called the multiplex PCR reads, yielding one record per CDR3 amino acid sequence without DNA. The table lists roughly 6,700 distinct CDR3 sequences, with 4% to 5.5% in the top ten. These sequences were also reported in another study, on T cell repertoires in aging, cancer and after chemotherapy.

What was sequenced was peripheral blood. The receptors originated from a human donor in good health. Each CDR3 is given with its conserved first and last residue. The order of the fields is clone size, V gene, J gene, CDR3 protein. Rows give clone size only sometimes, using once, few, many, or a class for an expanded clone.

medium-sized	TRBV29-1	TRBJ1-5	CSVELFAGGNQPQHF
medium-sized	TRBV6-1	TRBJ1-2	CASSEDRGYTF
medium-sized	TRBV18	TRBJ1-6	CASSLDRGYSPLHF
medium-sized	TRBV27	TRBJ2-7	CASSLTTASYEQYF
.	TRBV5-1	TRBJ2-2	CASSHRTGTGELFF
medium-sized	TRBV30	TRBJ2-3	CAWSSNADTQYF
medium-sized	TRBV19	TRBJ2-7	CASSIAAGDLYEQYF
.	TRBV20-1	TRBJ2-1	CSARDLAGATGQFF
.	TRBV20-1	TRBJ2-3	CSAIPPTSRDTQYF
medium-sized	TRBV27	TRBJ2-1	CASSFLGNEQFF
.	TRBV10-3	TRBJ1-3	CAISEDRVAGNTIYF
medium-sized	TRBV27	TRBJ2-2	CASSLQGRGTGELFF
medium-sized	TRBV6-5	TRBJ2-1	CASSYSIAGQGFGEQFF
.	TRBV5-1	TRBJ2-5	CASSLAPAGEGETQYF
.	TRBV24-1	TRBJ2-1	CATSGWTSGNEQFF
medium-sized	TRBV6-1	TRBJ2-1	CASSETLELYNEQFF
medium-sized	TRBV27	TRBJ2-1	CASSSRTGNSYNEQFF
.	TRBV12-3/TRBV12-4	TRBJ1-1	CASTYGGPGGSVGAFF
medium-sized	TRBV19	TRBJ2-2	CASTLLGAPPGELFF
.	TRBV5-6	TRBJ1-2	CASSQDRVHYGYTF
.	TRBV19	TRBJ1-1	CASRHDRGRANTEAFF
.	TRBV6-5	TRBJ1-1	CASSPTEKNTEAFF
medium-sized	TRBV5-5	TRBJ2-3	CASSLPIAGGINTQYF
.	TRBV7-9	TRBJ2-5	CASSLSLAETQYF
.	TRBV20-1	TRBJ2-5	CSGRGAAETQYF
medium-sized	TRBV27	TRBJ2-6	CASSLNSGANVLTF
.	TRBV5-5	TRBJ2-7	CASSLTSGGALYEQYF
.	TRBV5-5	TRBJ2-7	CASSWDPSGSYEQYF
.	TRBV6-5	TRBJ1-2	CASSYRDRGNYGYTF
.	TRBV28	TRBJ2-7	CASSLPGGEQYF
medium-sized	TRBV27	TRBJ2-7	CASSLWGREQYF
.	TRBV20-1	TRBJ2-1	CSARGPFGGREYNEQFF
medium-sized	TRBV6-5	TRBJ1-2	CASSQGQGHYGYTF
.	TRBV20-1	TRBJ1-1	CSASQAAGTEAFF
.	TRBV7-9	TRBJ2-2	CASSLDRSSNTGELFF
medium-sized	TRBV19	TRBJ2-7	CASSISGRWDSYEQYF
.	TRBV14	TRBJ2-3	CSSSQDRGLTNTQYF
medium-sized	TRBV6-1	TRBJ2-7	CASSEEGRGTYEQYF
medium-sized	TRBV6-2/TRBV6-3	TRBJ2-7	CASRRTLFYEQYF
medium-sized	TRBV30	TRBJ1-6	CAWRPGGDSPLHF
.	TRBV11-1	TRBJ1-4	CASRDAGTANEKLFF